The 9 T cell receptor beta chains listed next were all sequenced from one sample in a study of early stage breast cancer tumors (dated 2017 in TCRdb). Library creation used the immunoSEQ multiplex PCR assay. TCRdb re-hosts the immuneACCESS table, in-frame sequences only. Its copies lack some clones; in the studies checked, an unresolved V gene accounts for under half of them, and the cause for the rest is not known. The sample table contains almost 55,000 clones; only one count was recorded for about 89% of them. The ten most abundant clones make up 4.5% to 5% of the sample. The sequenced sample consisted of blood. The receptors originated from a person in their 70s with breast cancer.

This clone was observed once. The rearrangement uses TRBV5-1 and TRBJ2-7; the D gene is possibly TRBD2 (5 bases). Germline V lookup: CDR1 SGHRS, CDR2 YFSETQ. V was clipped by 4 bases and J by 5 bases, with 19 bases between them. The CDR3 loop spans 15 amino acids. CDR3 sequence: CASSPLGHAGNEQYF. In DNA form, the CDR3 reads TGCGCCAGCAGCCCCCTCGGGCATGCCGGGAACGAGCAGTACTTC.

This clone was counted between two and nine times. The V call is TRBV19, the J call TRBJ1-1; no clear D gene. The germline V gene encodes CDR1 LNHDA and CDR2 SQIVND (reference sequence). Between the trimmed V and J ends, which lost 3 bases and 0 bases, there was a span of 11 bases. The CDR3 extends over 15 amino acids. The CDR3 DNA sequence: TGTGCCAGTAGTATTAATCCCGGGATGAACACTGAAGCTTTCTTT. Its translation: CASSINPGMNTEAFF.

CDR3: CASSSERGGTTDTQYF. The CDR3 DNA sequence: TGCGCCAGCAGCAGCGAGCGGGGGGGTACGACAGATACGCAGTATTTT. The chain is built from TRBV5-1 and TRBJ2-3, with TRBD2 matching over 10 bases. V gave up 4 bases and J gave up 3 bases; unmatched junction bases: 8. Germline CDR1 SGHRS, CDR2 YFSETQ. CDR3 length: 16 residues.

The chain carries TRBV5-1 and TRBJ2-7; possible D gene TRBD1, 6 bases. Trimming removed 4 bases from V and 2 bases from J, with 16 bases in between. The CDR3 length is 15 residues. Germline V CDR1 and CDR2: SGHRS, YFSETQ. CDR3 sequence: CASSSATGPAYEQYF. CDR3 DNA: TGCGCCAGCAGCAGCGCCACAGGGCCAGCCTACGAGCAGTACTTC.

Here the CDR3 reads CASSSGLLDYGYTF. The CDR3 DNA sequence: TGTGCCAGCAGTTCAGGGCTTCTTGACTATGGCTACACCTTC. This chain links TRBV27 with TRBJ1-2; a possible D gene is TRBD1 (5 bases). With 4 bases removed from V and 3 bases from J, the gap between germline ends came to 12 bases. The germline V gene encodes CDR1 MNHEY and CDR2 SMNVEV (reference sequence). This CDR3 comprises 14 residues.

The gene calls are TRBV2 and TRBJ2-5, with D possibly being TRBD1 (6 bases). V was clipped by 0 bases and J by 4 bases, with 12 bases between them. The CDR3 contains 15 residues. CDR1 is SNHLY and CDR2 is FYNNEI in the germline V gene. DNA for the CDR3: TGTGCCAGCAGTGAAGCCGTGACAGGACGAGAGACCCAGTACTTC. Protein product: CASSEAVTGRETQYF.

The chain carries TRBV4-2 and TRBJ1-2, with 8 bases aligning to TRBD1. The CDR3 covers 15 residues. The ends lost 3 bases at V and 3 bases at J; junction bases unmatched: 6. CDR1 LGHNA and CDR2 YNFKEQ come from the germline V gene. CDR3 region: CASSQSGQGDYGYTF. The CDR3 DNA is TGTGCCAGCAGCCAGTCAGGACAGGGCGACTATGGCTACACCTTC.

This clone came up once. The chain combines TRBV27 with TRBJ1-4; TRBD1 is a possible D gene (5 bases). V dropped 2 bases and J dropped 8 bases, with 12 bases sitting between them. The CDR3 is made up of 14 amino acids. Germline V gene data show CDR1 as MNHEY and CDR2 as SMNVEV (reference sequence). CDR3 nucleotides: TGTGCCAGCAGTTTAAGCAGGGTCTCCGAAAAACTGTTTTTT. Translating it yields CASSLSRVSEKLFF.

The genes are TRBV6-5 and TRBJ2-1; 13 bases agree with TRBD2. The germline CDR1 and CDR2 sequences are MNHEY and SVGAGI. The CDR3 spans 15 residues. J gave up 2 bases and V 6 bases, and 1 base lay outside the gene matches. This chain's CDR3 is CASSGTSGTYNEQFF. The CDR3 nucleotides read TGTGCCAGCAGCGGGACTAGCGGGACCTACAATGAGCAGTTCTTC.